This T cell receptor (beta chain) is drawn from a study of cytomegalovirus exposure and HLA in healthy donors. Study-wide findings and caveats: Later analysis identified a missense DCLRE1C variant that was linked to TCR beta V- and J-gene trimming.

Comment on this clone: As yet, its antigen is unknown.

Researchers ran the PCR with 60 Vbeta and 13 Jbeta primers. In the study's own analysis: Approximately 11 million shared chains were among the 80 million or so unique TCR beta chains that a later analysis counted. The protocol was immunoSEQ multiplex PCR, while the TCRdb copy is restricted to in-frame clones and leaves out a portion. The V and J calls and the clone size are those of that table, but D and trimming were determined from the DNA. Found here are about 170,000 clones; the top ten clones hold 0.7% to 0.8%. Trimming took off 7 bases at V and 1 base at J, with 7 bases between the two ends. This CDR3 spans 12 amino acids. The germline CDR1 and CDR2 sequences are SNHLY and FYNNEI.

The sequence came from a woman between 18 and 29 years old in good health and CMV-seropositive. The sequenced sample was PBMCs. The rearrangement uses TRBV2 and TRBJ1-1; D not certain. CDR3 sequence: CASTRGNTEAFF. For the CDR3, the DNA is TGTGCCAGCACCCGGGGGAACACTGAAGCTTTCTTT.